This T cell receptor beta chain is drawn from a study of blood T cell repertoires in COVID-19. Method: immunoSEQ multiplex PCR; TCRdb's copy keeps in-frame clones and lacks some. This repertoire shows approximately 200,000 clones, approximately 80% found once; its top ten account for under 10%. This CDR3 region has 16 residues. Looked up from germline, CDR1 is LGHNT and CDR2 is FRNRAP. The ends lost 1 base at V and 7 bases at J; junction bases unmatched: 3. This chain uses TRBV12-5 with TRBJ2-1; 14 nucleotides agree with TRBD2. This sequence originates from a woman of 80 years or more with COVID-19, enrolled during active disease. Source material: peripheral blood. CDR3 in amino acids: CASGLGLAGGQNEQFF. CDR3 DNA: TGTGCTAGTGGTTTGGGACTAGCGGGGGGGCAGAATGAGCAGTTCTTC. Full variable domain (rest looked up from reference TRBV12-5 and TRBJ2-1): DARVTQTPRHKVTEMGQEVTMRCQPILGHNTVFWYRQTMMQGLELLAYFRNRAPLDDSGMPKDRFSAEMPDATLATLKIQPSEPRDSAVYFCASGLGLAGGQNEQFFGPGTRLTVL.